The present entry profiles one T cell receptor (beta chain) with its context. What it binds is not known. The CDR3 is made up of 14 amino acids. Trimming cost V 2 bases and J 12 bases, with 17 bases left between them. Looked up from germline, CDR1 is SNHLY and CDR2 is FYNNEI. The entry originates in a study of CD8 T cells in ankylosing spondylitis. Quantitative 5'-RACE with molecular barcodes was used to make the TCR beta libraries. TCRdb re-called the 5' RACE reads with MiXCR, one entry per CDR3 protein. The table includes 200,000 to 250,000 distinct CDR3 sequences, about 17% detected once. Study-wide results and limits: Fewer than ten highly homologous variants made up a TCR beta motif, and this motif appeared characteristic of ankylosing spondylitis blood. The authors reported significant enrichment of disease-linked clones in matched ankylosing spondylitis synovial fluid. Both synovial fluid and blood in reactive arthritis had previously been reported to carry some motif variants. Clones linked to the disease showed a CD8+ phenotype. They occurred at relatively low frequencies in peripheral blood.

The clonotype originates from a male donor with ankylosing spondylitis. Sequencing used blood, either unsorted or a sorted T cell fraction (not recorded which). The V gene is TRBV2, the J gene TRBJ2-1, with a tentative D call TRBD1 (5 bases). For the CDR3, the DNA is TGTGCCAGCAGTGAAATTGTTGGGGCCGGTGGGCAGTTCTTC. Translation gives CASSEIVGAGGQFF. The full variable domain, completed using reference TRBV2 and TRBJ2-1, is EPEVTQTPSHQVTQMGQEVILRCVPISNHLYFYWYRQILGQKVEFLVSFYNNEISEKSEIFDDQFSVERPDGSNFTLKIRSTKLEDSAMYFCASSEIVGAGGQFFGPGTRLTVL.